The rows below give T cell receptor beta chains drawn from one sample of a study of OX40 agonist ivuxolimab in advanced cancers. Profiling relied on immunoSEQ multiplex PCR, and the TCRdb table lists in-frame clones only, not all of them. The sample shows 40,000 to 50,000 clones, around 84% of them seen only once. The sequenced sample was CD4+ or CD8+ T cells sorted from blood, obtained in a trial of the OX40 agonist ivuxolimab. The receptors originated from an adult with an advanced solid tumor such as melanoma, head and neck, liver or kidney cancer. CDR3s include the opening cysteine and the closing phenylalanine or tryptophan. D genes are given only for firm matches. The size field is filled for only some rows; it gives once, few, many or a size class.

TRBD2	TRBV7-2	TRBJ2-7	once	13	CASSYSGEYEQYF	TGTGCCAGCAGCTATAGCGGGGAATACGAGCAGTACTTC
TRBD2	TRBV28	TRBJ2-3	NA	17	CASRAHFLAGGGDTQYF	TGTGCCAGCAGAGCCCATTTTCTAGCGGGAGGCGGAGATACGCAGTATTTT
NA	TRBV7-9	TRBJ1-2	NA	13	CASSLGGLDGYTF	TGTGCCAGCAGCTTGGGCGGTCTGGATGGCTACACCTTC
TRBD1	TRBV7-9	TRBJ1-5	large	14	CASSSGGTGQPQHF	TGTGCCAGCAGCTCAGGGGGGACGGGACAGCCCCAGCATTTT
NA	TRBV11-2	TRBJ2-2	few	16	CASSLGSGVATGELFF	TGTGCCAGCAGCTTAGGTTCAGGGGTCGCCACCGGGGAGCTGTTTTTT
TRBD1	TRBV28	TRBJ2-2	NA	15	CASSLAGGNTGELFF	TGTGCCAGCAGTTTGGCAGGGGGGAACACCGGGGAGCTGTTTTTT
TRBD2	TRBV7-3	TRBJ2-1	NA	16	CASSAASGGAADEQFF	TGTGCCAGCAGCGCCGCCAGCGGGGGGGCTGCGGATGAGCAGTTCTTC
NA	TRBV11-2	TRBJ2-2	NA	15	CASSLELLGSGELFF	TGTGCCAGCAGCTTAGAACTTCTTGGGAGCGGGGAGCTGTTTTTT
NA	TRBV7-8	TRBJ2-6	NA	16	CASSLAGASGANVLTF	TGTGCCAGCAGCTTAGCTGGGGCCTCTGGGGCCAACGTCCTGACTTTC
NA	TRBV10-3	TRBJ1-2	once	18	CAISESLEETGIVGGYTF	TGTGCCATCAGTGAGTCCCTGGAGGAGACAGGTATTGTAGGCGGCTACACCTTC
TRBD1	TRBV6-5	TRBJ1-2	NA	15	CASRIGQGVNYGYTF	TGTGCCAGCAGGATAGGACAGGGAGTTAACTATGGCTACACCTTC
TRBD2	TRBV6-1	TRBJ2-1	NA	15	CASSGLPGLASEQFF	TGTGCCAGCAGTGGGCTACCGGGACTAGCGAGTGAGCAGTTCTTC
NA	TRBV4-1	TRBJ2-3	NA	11	CASSQEDTQYF	TGCGCCAGCAGCCAAGAAGATACGCAGTATTTT
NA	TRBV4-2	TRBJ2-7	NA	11	CASSLGYEQYF	TGTGCCAGCAGCCTGGGCTACGAGCAGTACTTC
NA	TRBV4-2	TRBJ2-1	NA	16	CASSSSIVSYPNEQFF	TGTGCCAGCAGCTCGTCGATAGTCTCTTACCCCAATGAGCAGTTCTTC
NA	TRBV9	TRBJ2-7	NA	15	CASSVAGQRTYEQYF	TGTGCCAGCAGCGTAGCAGGACAGAGGACCTACGAGCAGTACTTC
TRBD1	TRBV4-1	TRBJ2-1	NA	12	CASSYTGGEQFF	TGCGCCAGCAGCTATACAGGGGGTGAGCAGTTCTTC
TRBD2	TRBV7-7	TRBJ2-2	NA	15	CASSSSSGYTGELFF	TGTGCTAGCAGCTCATCTAGCGGGTATACCGGGGAGCTGTTTTTT
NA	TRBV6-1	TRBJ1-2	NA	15	CASSDWDGGVYGYTF	TGTGCCAGCAGTGATTGGGACGGCGGGGTCTATGGCTACACCTTC
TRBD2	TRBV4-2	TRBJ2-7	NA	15	CASSQESSGGYEQYF	TGTGCCAGCAGCCAAGAATCTAGCGGGGGCTACGAGCAGTACTTC
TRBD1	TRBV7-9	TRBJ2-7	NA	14	CASRQRDSPYEQYF	TGTGCCAGCAGGCAACGGGACAGCCCCTACGAGCAGTACTTC
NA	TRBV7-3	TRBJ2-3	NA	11	CASSPTDTQYF	TGTGCCAGCAGCCCGACAGATACGCAGTATTTT
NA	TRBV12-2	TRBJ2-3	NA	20	CASRFTSPGLAPRGTDTQYF	TGTGCAAGTCGCTTCACATCCCCGGGACTAGCGCCGAGGGGCACAGATACGCAGTATTTT
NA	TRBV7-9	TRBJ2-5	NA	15	CASSLPGHPQETQYF	TGTGCCAGCAGCTTACCAGGGCACCCCCAAGAGACCCAGTACTTC